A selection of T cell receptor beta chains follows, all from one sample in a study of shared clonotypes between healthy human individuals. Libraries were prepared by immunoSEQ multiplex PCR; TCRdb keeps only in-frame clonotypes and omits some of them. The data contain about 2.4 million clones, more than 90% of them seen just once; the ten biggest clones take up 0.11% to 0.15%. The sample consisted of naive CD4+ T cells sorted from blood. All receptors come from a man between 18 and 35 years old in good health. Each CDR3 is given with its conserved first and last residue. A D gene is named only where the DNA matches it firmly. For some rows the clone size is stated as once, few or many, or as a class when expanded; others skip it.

cdr3_nt: TGTGCCAGCTCGCGAAACGGGGGGAATAATGAGCAGTTCTTC; cdr3_aa: CASSRNGGNNEQFF; j_call: TRBJ2-1; v_call: TRBV18; d_call: TRBD2; clone_size: .
cdr3_nt: TGTGCCAGCAGCGAGGGATCTCTGACTGGCACAGATACGCAGTATTTT; cdr3_aa: CASSEGSLTGTDTQYF; j_call: TRBJ2-3; v_call: TRBV11-3; d_call: .; clone_size: .
cdr3_nt: TGCGCCAGCAGCTTGGAACGATGGAACACTGAAGCTTTCTTT; cdr3_aa: CASSLERWNTEAFF; j_call: TRBJ1-1; v_call: TRBV5-1; d_call: .; clone_size: .
cdr3_nt: TGTGCCAGCAGCAAAAGAGCTACTGAAGCTTTCTTT; cdr3_aa: CASSKRATEAFF; j_call: TRBJ1-1; v_call: TRBV21-1; d_call: .; clone_size: .
cdr3_nt: TGTGCCAGCAGTGATAGATGGAATCAGCCCCAGCATTTT; cdr3_aa: CASSDRWNQPQHF; j_call: TRBJ1-5; v_call: TRBV2; d_call: .; clone_size: .
cdr3_nt: TGTGCCACCAGCAGAGATCGGCTAGCGGGGGATGCTTACGAGCAGTACTTC; cdr3_aa: CATSRDRLAGDAYEQYF; j_call: TRBJ2-7; v_call: TRBV15; d_call: TRBD2; clone_size: .
cdr3_nt: TGTGCCTGGAGTGAAAAACGGGAGCAGTACTTC; cdr3_aa: CAWSEKREQYF; j_call: TRBJ2-7; v_call: TRBV30; d_call: .; clone_size: .
cdr3_nt: TGTGCCAGCTCACCCAGACCCGGGGAGCTGTTTTTT; cdr3_aa: CASSPRPGELFF; j_call: TRBJ2-2; v_call: TRBV18; d_call: .; clone_size: once
cdr3_nt: TGTGCTAGTGGAACCACAGTGACCCAGTACTTC; cdr3_aa: CASGTTVTQYF; j_call: TRBJ2-5; v_call: TRBV12-5; d_call: .; clone_size: .
cdr3_nt: TGTGCCAGCAGTTACTCGAGATACTCAGAGGCCGGTCTGTACTTC; cdr3_aa: CASSYSRYSEAGLYF; j_call: TRBJ2-7; v_call: TRBV6-5; d_call: .; clone_size: .
cdr3_nt: TGTGCCAGCAGCCAAATTCGGACCGATAATTCACCCCTCCACTTT; cdr3_aa: CASSQIRTDNSPLHF; j_call: TRBJ1-6; v_call: TRBV14; d_call: .; clone_size: .
cdr3_nt: TGTGCCAGCAGCTTATCGGAGATACAAGAGACCCAGTACTTC; cdr3_aa: CASSLSEIQETQYF; j_call: TRBJ2-5; v_call: TRBV7-9; d_call: .; clone_size: .
cdr3_nt: TGTGCCAGCAGCCCCCCCGGCGAGACCCAGTACTTC; cdr3_aa: CASSPPGETQYF; j_call: TRBJ2-5; v_call: TRBV5-6; d_call: .; clone_size: once
cdr3_nt: TGTGCCACCAGGAACCCCCAAACAGGCCTCGAGCAGTACTTC; cdr3_aa: CATRNPQTGLEQYF; j_call: TRBJ2-7; v_call: TRBV15; d_call: .; clone_size: .
cdr3_nt: TGTGCCAGCAGTCCCGGGAGGGTCGGTGAAAAACTGTTTTTT; cdr3_aa: CASSPGRVGEKLFF; j_call: TRBJ1-4; v_call: TRBV27; d_call: .; clone_size: .
cdr3_nt: TGTGCCAGCACCCAGGGGGGCGGCGGGGAGCTGTTTTTT; cdr3_aa: CASTQGGGGELFF; j_call: TRBJ2-2; v_call: TRBV2; d_call: .; clone_size: .
cdr3_nt: TGTGCCAGCAGCCCGGACAGGTTCTCCTACGAGCAGTACTTC; cdr3_aa: CASSPDRFSYEQYF; j_call: TRBJ2-7; v_call: TRBV7-2; d_call: TRBD1; clone_size: .
cdr3_nt: TGCGCCAGCAGCCCAAGACAGGGATACAACACTGAAGCTTTCTTT; cdr3_aa: CASSPRQGYNTEAFF; j_call: TRBJ1-1; v_call: TRBV4-1; d_call: TRBD1; clone_size: .
cdr3_nt: TGTGCCAGCAGTGGGTCGACAGGGAACGAGCAGTACTTC; cdr3_aa: CASSGSTGNEQYF; j_call: TRBJ2-7; v_call: TRBV6-1; d_call: TRBD1; clone_size: .
cdr3_nt: TGTGCCAGCTCACCAAGCAGGGATCAGCCCCAGCATTTT; cdr3_aa: CASSPSRDQPQHF; j_call: TRBJ1-5; v_call: TRBV18; d_call: .; clone_size: .
cdr3_nt: TGCGCCAGCAGAAAGACTGGGAACACTGAAGCTTTCTTT; cdr3_aa: CASRKTGNTEAFF; j_call: TRBJ1-1; v_call: TRBV5-1; d_call: .; clone_size: .
cdr3_nt: TGCGCCAGCAGCAGGGACAGCCTTTCCTACGAGCAGTACTTC; cdr3_aa: CASSRDSLSYEQYF; j_call: TRBJ2-7; v_call: TRBV5-1; d_call: TRBD1; clone_size: .
cdr3_nt: TGTGCCAGCAGCCCAAAGGTCACTGAAGCTTTCTTT; cdr3_aa: CASSPKVTEAFF; j_call: TRBJ1-1; v_call: TRBV7-8; d_call: .; clone_size: few
cdr3_nt: TGTGCCAGCGGGCGGGAGGAGCAAAACATTCAGTACTTC; cdr3_aa: CASGREEQNIQYF; j_call: TRBJ2-4; v_call: TRBV2; d_call: TRBD2; clone_size: .
cdr3_nt: TGTGCCATCAGTGAGAGGAGCGCCTATCAGCCCCAGCATTTT; cdr3_aa: CAISERSAYQPQHF; j_call: TRBJ1-5; v_call: TRBV10-3; d_call: .; clone_size: .
cdr3_nt: TGCGCCAGCAGCCACCTGACTAGCGGGGGCACAGATACGCAGTATTTT; cdr3_aa: CASSHLTSGGTDTQYF; j_call: TRBJ2-3; v_call: TRBV4-3; d_call: TRBD2; clone_size: .
cdr3_nt: TGTGCCAGCAGTGATAAGGTCGGGGAGCTGTTTTTT; cdr3_aa: CASSDKVGELFF; j_call: TRBJ2-2; v_call: TRBV13; d_call: .; clone_size: .
cdr3_nt: TGCGCCAGCAGCTTACCTCCCCAAGAGACCCAGTACTTC; cdr3_aa: CASSLPPQETQYF; j_call: TRBJ2-5; v_call: TRBV5-1; d_call: .; clone_size: .
cdr3_nt: TGCGCCAGCAGCTTAACCGGGACAGGGGGCGCCTATTTCTCTGAAGCTTTCTTT; cdr3_aa: CASSLTGTGGAYFSEAFF; j_call: TRBJ1-1; v_call: TRBV5-1; d_call: TRBD1; clone_size: .
cdr3_nt: TGTGCCAGCAGCGAATGGACTGGGAGGGCGCAGTATTTT; cdr3_aa: CASSEWTGRAQYF; j_call: TRBJ2-3; v_call: TRBV13; d_call: TRBD2; clone_size: .
cdr3_nt: TGTGCCAGCAGAAAGTCTGGAAACACCATATATTTT; cdr3_aa: CASRKSGNTIYF; j_call: TRBJ1-3; v_call: TRBV28; d_call: .; clone_size: .
cdr3_nt: TGTGCCAGCAGCTTCCTGGGACAGGGGACTCAAAACTATGGCTACACCTTC; cdr3_aa: CASSFLGQGTQNYGYTF; j_call: TRBJ1-2; v_call: TRBV5-6; d_call: TRBD1; clone_size: .
cdr3_nt: TGTGCCATCAGTGAGTCCGGGCAGACCTACGAGCAGTACTTC; cdr3_aa: CAISESGQTYEQYF; j_call: TRBJ2-7; v_call: TRBV10-3; d_call: .; clone_size: .
cdr3_nt: TGTGCCTGGACTACTACCGCGACAGGGCTGCGCGAGCAGTACTTC; cdr3_aa: CAWTTTATGLREQYF; j_call: TRBJ2-7; v_call: TRBV30; d_call: TRBD1; clone_size: .
cdr3_nt: TGTGCCAGCTCACCACCTACCGGGGCCAACGTCCTGACTTTC; cdr3_aa: CASSPPTGANVLTF; j_call: TRBJ2-6; v_call: TRBV18; d_call: .; clone_size: .
cdr3_nt: TGTGCCCGCATCTGGCCCCACAGCAACTATGGCTACACCTTC; cdr3_aa: CARIWPHSNYGYTF; j_call: TRBJ1-2; v_call: TRBV2; d_call: .; clone_size: .
cdr3_nt: TGTGCCAGTAGTAGAGGACAGGGCTTCACCTACGAGCAGTACTTC; cdr3_aa: CASSRGQGFTYEQYF; j_call: TRBJ2-7; v_call: TRBV19; d_call: TRBD1; clone_size: .
cdr3_nt: TGTGCCAGCAGTTACAGGGGCTCCTACAATGAGCAGTTCTTC; cdr3_aa: CASSYRGSYNEQFF; j_call: TRBJ2-1; v_call: TRBV6-5; d_call: .; clone_size: .